The rows below give T cell receptor beta chains drawn from one sample of a study of shared clonotypes between healthy human individuals. The data were produced by immunoSEQ multiplex PCR, yet TCRdb's version contains in-frame clones alone and is incomplete. The data hold approximately 2,300,000 clones, with under 95% observed a single time. Sequencing used naive CD4+ T cells from PBMCs. The receptors were sampled from a man in his late teens or twenties in good health. Some clones in this sample may be carry-over from other donors' samples. CDR3s include the opening cysteine and the closing phenylalanine or tryptophan. The order of the fields is CDR3 length, D gene, V gene, J gene, clone size, CDR3 DNA, CDR3 protein. A D gene is named only where the DNA matches it firmly. Clone size is not always given. Where it is, it says once, few, many or a class for expanded clones.

len: 17
d_gene: TRBD2
v_gene: TRBV28
j_gene: TRBJ2-7
abundance: once
CDR3nt: TGTGCCAGCCTTTTGGGGGGTAGTCTAGCGGGGTATGGTGAGCAGTACTTC
CDR3aa: CASLLGGSLAGYGEQYF

len: 17
d_gene: TRBD1
v_gene: TRBV9
j_gene: TRBJ2-1
abundance: -
CDR3nt: TGTGCCAGCAGCCCAAGGACAGGGGGATCCGTCGCCTATGAGCAGTTCTTC
CDR3aa: CASSPRTGGSVAYEQFF

len: 15
d_gene: TRBD1
v_gene: TRBV7-2
j_gene: TRBJ2-2
abundance: -
CDR3nt: TGTGCCAGCAGCTTAACACAGGGGGCTGTCGGGGAGCTGTTTTTT
CDR3aa: CASSLTQGAVGELFF

len: 14
d_gene: -
v_gene: TRBV5-5
j_gene: TRBJ2-7
abundance: -
CDR3nt: TGTGCCAGCAGCTTGGGAATGGGAGGCTACGAGCAGTACTTC
CDR3aa: CASSLGMGGYEQYF

len: 14
d_gene: -
v_gene: TRBV6-1
j_gene: TRBJ2-1
abundance: -
CDR3nt: TGTGCCAGCAGTGAAACTAGGACCTACAATGAGCAGTTCTTC
CDR3aa: CASSETRTYNEQFF

len: 14
d_gene: -
v_gene: TRBV25-1
j_gene: TRBJ2-1
abundance: -
CDR3nt: TGTGCCAGCGGACTAAGGGACTTCCCCGGTGAGCAGTTCTTC
CDR3aa: CASGLRDFPGEQFF

len: 17
d_gene: TRBD2
v_gene: TRBV7-6
j_gene: TRBJ2-1
abundance: -
CDR3nt: TGTGCCAGCAGCTTAGGGTGGTCAGCGGGAGACCACAATGAGCAGTTCTTC
CDR3aa: CASSLGWSAGDHNEQFF

len: 14
d_gene: -
v_gene: TRBV28
j_gene: TRBJ1-4
abundance: -
CDR3nt: TGTGCCAGCAGTTTACCGACAGATAATGAAAAACTGTTTTTT
CDR3aa: CASSLPTDNEKLFF

len: 13
d_gene: -
v_gene: TRBV6-6
j_gene: TRBJ2-5
abundance: -
CDR3nt: TGTGCCAGCAGGAACTGGGCGACGGAGACCCAGTACTTC
CDR3aa: CASRNWATETQYF

len: 12
d_gene: -
v_gene: TRBV30
j_gene: TRBJ1-2
abundance: -
CDR3nt: TGTGCCTGGTTTGGGAAGGGAAATGGCTACACCTTC
CDR3aa: CAWFGKGNGYTF

len: 15
d_gene: -
v_gene: TRBV28
j_gene: TRBJ1-4
abundance: -
CDR3nt: TGTGCCAGCAGTTTCGGGCCGGCGACTAATGAAAAACTGTTTTTT
CDR3aa: CASSFGPATNEKLFF

len: 14
d_gene: TRBD2
v_gene: TRBV5-1
j_gene: TRBJ2-7
abundance: -
CDR3nt: TGCGCCAGCAGATCAGCGGGAGACTCCTACGAGCAGTACTTC
CDR3aa: CASRSAGDSYEQYF

len: 14
d_gene: -
v_gene: TRBV7-9
j_gene: TRBJ1-5
abundance: -
CDR3nt: TGTGCCAGCAGCTTAGCATTGGGAAATCAGCCCCAGCATTTT
CDR3aa: CASSLALGNQPQHF

len: 15
d_gene: -
v_gene: TRBV18
j_gene: TRBJ1-3
abundance: -
CDR3nt: TGTGCCAGCTTTCTGACCGCCGTAGCTGGAAACACCATATATTTT
CDR3aa: CASFLTAVAGNTIYF

len: 16
d_gene: -
v_gene: TRBV5-1
j_gene: TRBJ2-3
abundance: -
CDR3nt: TGCGCCAGCAGCCCGCCCACCGGGACGGGGACAGATACGCAGTATTTT
CDR3aa: CASSPPTGTGTDTQYF

len: 16
d_gene: -
v_gene: TRBV19
j_gene: TRBJ2-5
abundance: -
CDR3nt: TGTGCCAGTAGTATAGAGGGCCAGCACACCCAAGAGACCCAGTACTTC
CDR3aa: CASSIEGQHTQETQYF

len: 16
d_gene: -
v_gene: TRBV7-3
j_gene: TRBJ2-2
abundance: -
CDR3nt: TGTGCCAGCAGCCCGGACAGAACTCAGAACACCGGGGAGCTGTTTTTT
CDR3aa: CASSPDRTQNTGELFF

len: 13
d_gene: -
v_gene: TRBV15
j_gene: TRBJ2-7
abundance: -
CDR3nt: TGTGCCACCAGCAGTACTGAGTCCGGAGGGCAGTACTTC
CDR3aa: CATSSTESGGQYF

len: 15
d_gene: -
v_gene: TRBV6-4
j_gene: TRBJ2-7
abundance: -
CDR3nt: TGTGCCAGCTCTCCAGACTACCAAGTTTCTTACGAGCAGTACTTC
CDR3aa: CASSPDYQVSYEQYF

len: 13
d_gene: -
v_gene: TRBV2
j_gene: TRBJ2-7
abundance: -
CDR3nt: TGTGCCAGCAGTGCGGGACCCCCGGAGGAGCAGTACTTC
CDR3aa: CASSAGPPEEQYF

len: 15
d_gene: -
v_gene: TRBV5-6
j_gene: TRBJ2-5
abundance: -
CDR3nt: TGTGCCAGCAGCCGAATAGCGGTGGGGAAAGAGACCCAGTACTTC
CDR3aa: CASSRIAVGKETQYF

len: 12
d_gene: TRBD1
v_gene: TRBV5-3
j_gene: TRBJ1-2
abundance: -
CDR3nt: TGTGCCAGCCAGGGGGTACGCTATGGCTACACCTTC
CDR3aa: CASQGVRYGYTF

len: 13
d_gene: -
v_gene: TRBV19
j_gene: TRBJ2-7
abundance: -
CDR3nt: TGTGCCAGTAGTAGCGACAGGGAGGGTGAGCAGTACTTC
CDR3aa: CASSSDREGEQYF

len: 17
d_gene: TRBD1
v_gene: TRBV28
j_gene: TRBJ2-7
abundance: -
CDR3nt: TGTGCCAGCAGCTCACCGGGACAGAGTTACCAAAGCTACGAGCAGTACTTC
CDR3aa: CASSSPGQSYQSYEQYF

len: 13
d_gene: -
v_gene: TRBV30
j_gene: TRBJ2-5
abundance: -
CDR3nt: TGTGCCTGGAGTCCGGACATCGGTGAGACCCAGTACTTC
CDR3aa: CAWSPDIGETQYF

len: 14
d_gene: TRBD1
v_gene: TRBV6-1
j_gene: TRBJ1-3
abundance: -
CDR3nt: TGTGCCAGCTCACCCGGGACAGCTGGAAACACCATATATTTT
CDR3aa: CASSPGTAGNTIYF

len: 18
d_gene: TRBD2
v_gene: TRBV5-4
j_gene: TRBJ2-2
abundance: -
CDR3nt: TGTGCCAGCACTCGAGATTTACTTCGGGAGGGACTCCCCGGGGAGCTGTTTTTT
CDR3aa: CASTRDLLREGLPGELFF

len: 16
d_gene: TRBD2
v_gene: TRBV19
j_gene: TRBJ2-7
abundance: -
CDR3nt: TGTGCCAGTAGTTCGGGCGTGGGGGGGAGAGGCTACGAGCAGTACTTC
CDR3aa: CASSSGVGGRGYEQYF

len: 13
d_gene: -
v_gene: TRBV29-1
j_gene: TRBJ1-2
abundance: -
CDR3nt: TGCAGCGTTGAAGATCTGGGGGGGTCTGGCTACACCTTC
CDR3aa: CSVEDLGGSGYTF

len: 14
d_gene: TRBD1
v_gene: TRBV5-1
j_gene: TRBJ1-4
abundance: -
CDR3nt: TGCGCCAGCAGTTTGGACAGGGCTAATGAAAAACTGTTTTTT
CDR3aa: CASSLDRANEKLFF

len: 14
d_gene: -
v_gene: TRBV5-1
j_gene: TRBJ2-5
abundance: -
CDR3nt: TGCGCCAGCAGCTTGGGGACAGCGCAAGAGACCCAGTACTTC
CDR3aa: CASSLGTAQETQYF

len: 13
d_gene: -
v_gene: TRBV18
j_gene: TRBJ1-2
abundance: -
CDR3nt: TGTGCCAGCTCACGAAGTCAGGACTATGGCTACACCTTC
CDR3aa: CASSRSQDYGYTF

len: 16
d_gene: TRBD1
v_gene: TRBV5-5
j_gene: TRBJ2-2
abundance: -
CDR3nt: TGTGCCAGCAGCCTTAGACAGGGGACGGGCACCGGGGAGCTGTTTTTT
CDR3aa: CASSLRQGTGTGELFF

len: 15
d_gene: -
v_gene: TRBV19
j_gene: TRBJ2-7
abundance: -
CDR3nt: TGTGCCAGTAGTATTACGGCCTCCGAACTTTACGAGCAGTACTTC
CDR3aa: CASSITASELYEQYF

len: 13
d_gene: -
v_gene: TRBV18
j_gene: TRBJ2-7
abundance: -
CDR3nt: TGTGCCAGCTCGGCGGGAACTTCAGGGGAGCAGTACTTC
CDR3aa: CASSAGTSGEQYF

len: 12
d_gene: -
v_gene: TRBV7-3
j_gene: TRBJ2-1
abundance: -
CDR3nt: TGTGCCAGCAGCCTTCCCGGGACGCAGCAGTTCTTC
CDR3aa: CASSLPGTQQFF

len: 15
d_gene: -
v_gene: TRBV11-1
j_gene: TRBJ1-2
abundance: -
CDR3nt: TGTGCCAGCAGCTTAGGAGGCGGCGAGTACTATGGCTACACCTTC
CDR3aa: CASSLGGGEYYGYTF

len: 15
d_gene: -
v_gene: TRBV27
j_gene: TRBJ1-3
abundance: -
CDR3nt: TGTGCCAGCAGTTCGACAACCGCCTCTGGAAACACCATATATTTT
CDR3aa: CASSSTTASGNTIYF

len: 14
d_gene: -
v_gene: TRBV9
j_gene: TRBJ2-7
abundance: -
CDR3nt: TGTGCCAGCAGCCCCCCCGGGGACCGCTACGAGCAGTACTTC
CDR3aa: CASSPPGDRYEQYF

len: 16
d_gene: TRBD2
v_gene: TRBV5-1
j_gene: TRBJ2-3
abundance: -
CDR3nt: TGCGCCAGCAGCTTGGGGGTAGCGGGAGGGCCGGATACGCAGTATTTT
CDR3aa: CASSLGVAGGPDTQYF

len: 15
d_gene: -
v_gene: TRBV18
j_gene: TRBJ2-7
abundance: -
CDR3nt: TGTGCCAGCTCCGACATCCCCAGCGGAACTTACGAGCAGTACTTC
CDR3aa: CASSDIPSGTYEQYF

len: 15
d_gene: -
v_gene: TRBV19
j_gene: TRBJ2-4
abundance: -
CDR3nt: TGTGCCAGTAGTGGTCGGACTTTAAGGGGAAACATTCAGTACTTC
CDR3aa: CASSGRTLRGNIQYF

len: 16
d_gene: -
v_gene: TRBV5-6
j_gene: TRBJ1-2
abundance: -
CDR3nt: TGTGCCAGCAGCTTGTTCTTGGGCAGGGAAGTTTGGGGCTACACCTTC
CDR3aa: CASSLFLGREVWGYTF

len: 14
d_gene: -
v_gene: TRBV6-4
j_gene: TRBJ1-2
abundance: -
CDR3nt: TGTGCCAGCAGTGACTTGACGGGTTATTATGGCTACACCTTC
CDR3aa: CASSDLTGYYGYTF

len: 15
d_gene: -
v_gene: TRBV7-9
j_gene: TRBJ2-2
abundance: -
CDR3nt: TGTGCCAGCAGCTTGAGGAGGGGCGGCACCGGGGAGCTGTTTTTT
CDR3aa: CASSLRRGGTGELFF

len: 15
d_gene: -
v_gene: TRBV7-2
j_gene: TRBJ2-3
abundance: -
CDR3nt: TGTGCCAGCAGCTTAGTAGGTGGGGACACAGATACGCAGTATTTT
CDR3aa: CASSLVGGDTDTQYF

len: 14
d_gene: TRBD2
v_gene: TRBV10-2
j_gene: TRBJ2-7
abundance: -
CDR3nt: TGCGCCAGCACTTCAGAGGGGACTATACGAGGGCAGTACTTC
CDR3aa: CASTSEGTIRGQYF

len: 14
d_gene: -
v_gene: TRBV2
j_gene: TRBJ1-5
abundance: -
CDR3nt: TGTGCCAGCAGTGTACAGGGATCCCATCAGCCCCAGCATTTT
CDR3aa: CASSVQGSHQPQHF

len: 14
d_gene: -
v_gene: TRBV5-4
j_gene: TRBJ1-1
abundance: -
CDR3nt: TGTGCCAGCAGCACGAGACAGGCGAACACTGAAGCTTTCTTT
CDR3aa: CASSTRQANTEAFF

len: 15
d_gene: -
v_gene: TRBV27
j_gene: TRBJ1-2
abundance: -
CDR3nt: TGTGCCAGCAGGCCGAGGGGGGCATCTAACTATGGCTACACCTTC
CDR3aa: CASRPRGASNYGYTF

len: 16
d_gene: -
v_gene: TRBV5-4
j_gene: TRBJ2-5
abundance: -
CDR3nt: TGTGCCAGCAGCCCCACCCGCGGGGCAGTGGTAGAGACCCAGTACTTC
CDR3aa: CASSPTRGAVVETQYF

len: 17
d_gene: TRBD2
v_gene: TRBV10-1
j_gene: TRBJ2-7
abundance: -
CDR3nt: TGCGCCAGCAATTCAATCCACGGGACTAGCGGAGCCTACGAGCAGTACTTC
CDR3aa: CASNSIHGTSGAYEQYF

len: 16
d_gene: TRBD1
v_gene: TRBV4-3
j_gene: TRBJ2-7
abundance: -
CDR3nt: TGCGCCAGCAGCCAAGATTTGACAGCAGGGGGTCACGAGCAGTACTTC
CDR3aa: CASSQDLTAGGHEQYF

len: 15
d_gene: -
v_gene: TRBV27
j_gene: TRBJ2-2
abundance: few
CDR3nt: TGTGCCAGCAACTTAAGGGGCCCGAACACCGGGGAGCTGTTTTTT
CDR3aa: CASNLRGPNTGELFF

len: 15
d_gene: TRBD2
v_gene: TRBV6-5
j_gene: TRBJ2-3
abundance: -
CDR3nt: TGTGCCAGCAGTCGCACGTCACTAGCGCGAGATACGCAGTATTTT
CDR3aa: CASSRTSLARDTQYF

len: 16
d_gene: -
v_gene: TRBV4-3
j_gene: TRBJ1-4
abundance: once
CDR3nt: TGCGCCAGCAGCAATAAACAGGGTTTAACTAATGAAAAACTGTTTTTT
CDR3aa: CASSNKQGLTNEKLFF

len: 11
d_gene: -
v_gene: TRBV6-6
j_gene: TRBJ2-4
abundance: -
CDR3nt: TGTGCCAGCAAAACTGGAAACATTCAGTACTTC
CDR3aa: CASKTGNIQYF

len: 14
d_gene: -
v_gene: TRBV7-2
j_gene: TRBJ2-2
abundance: -
CDR3nt: TGTGCCAGCAGTTTTGCCAGAGACACCGGGGAGCTGTTTTTT
CDR3aa: CASSFARDTGELFF

len: 14
d_gene: -
v_gene: TRBV7-2
j_gene: TRBJ2-2
abundance: -
CDR3nt: TGTGCCAGCAGCTTAATCCAGGGCACCGGGGAGCTGTTTTTT
CDR3aa: CASSLIQGTGELFF

len: 12
d_gene: -
v_gene: TRBV27
j_gene: TRBJ1-5
abundance: once
CDR3nt: TGTGCCAGCAGTTCCGCGTTGCAGCCCCAGCATTTT
CDR3aa: CASSSALQPQHF